The 6 T cell receptor beta chains reported below all come from one sample, sequenced in a study of T cells in Graves' hyperthyroidism and ophthalmopathy. Amplification targeted TCR beta CDR3 regions from RNA transcripts. The primer set for the first-round RT-PCR of the TCR CDR3 was HTBI. Using its own MiXCR run on the multiplex PCR reads, TCRdb lists one record per CDR3 protein. The sample shows about 350,000 distinct CDR3 sequences, approximately 18% of them seen only once. Sequenced: blood. The source of these receptors is a middle-aged woman with Graves' ophthalmopathy.

This clonotype was detected a few times. Germline and junction disagree at one end, which may indicate a read error. This chain links TRBV30 with TRBJ2-2, with a weak D call TRBD1 (7 bases). Germline V gene data show CDR1 as GTSNPN and CDR2 as SVGIG (reference sequence). CDR3 length: 14 residues. The CDR3 DNA follows: TGTGCCTGGAGCCAGGGACAGAACACCGGGGGGCTGTTTTTT. Its protein product is CAWSQGQNTGGLFF.

The CDR3 region is CASSYTVFATGRGETQYF. In DNA form, the CDR3 reads TGTGCCAGCAGTTACACGGTTTTCGCGACAGGGAGGGGTGAGACCCAGTACTTC. The chain employs TRBV6-5 and TRBJ2-5; either TRBD1 or TRBD2 may fit D (7 bases each). CDR1 and CDR2 (germline): MNHEY, SVGAGI. The CDR3 runs 18 residues. Trimming pared 2 bases from V and 5 bases from J, leaving 24 bases between.

This clonotype was observed a handful of times. V and J are TRBV5-1 and TRBJ2-5; TRBD2 aligns across 9 bases. J lost 3 bases, V lost 3 bases, and 3 bases had no gene match. In germline, CDR1 is SGHRS, CDR2 YFSETQ. This CDR3 is built from 14 residues. The CDR3 DNA is TGCGCCAGCAGCTGGCGGACTAGCGAAGAGACCCAGTACTTC. Its translation: CASSWRTSEETQYF. Looking up the rest from reference TRBV5-1 and TRBJ2-5 gives the full variable domain: KAGVTQTPRYLIKTRGQQVTLSCSPISGHRSVSWYQQTPGQGLQFLFEYFSETQRNKGNFPGRFSGRQFSNSRSEMNVSTLELGDSALYLCASSWRTSEETQYFGPGTRLLVL.

This clonotype came up a few times. The chain joins TRBV3-1 to TRBJ1-5; D call uncertain. Trimming pared 9 bases from V and 4 bases from J, leaving 10 bases between. From germline, CDR1 is LGHDT and CDR2 YNNKEL (reference sequence). The CDR3 extends over 12 amino acids. CDR3 protein: CARSESNQPQHF. The CDR3 DNA sequence: TGTGCCAGATCGGAGAGTAATCAGCCCCAGCATTTT.

This clonotype was found many times. The chain employs TRBV6-2 or TRBV6-3 and TRBJ2-7; 8 nucleotides agree with TRBD1. Germline lookup yields CDR1 MNHEY and CDR2 SVGEGT. The CDR3 totals 17 residues. V was pared by 3 bases and J by 5 bases, with 15 bases of the junction left unmatched. The CDR3 sequence is CASSYDLRTGMRHEQYF. In DNA form, the CDR3 reads TGTGCCAGCAGTTATGATCTCCGGACAGGGATGAGGCACGAGCAGTACTTC.

This clonotype occurred many times. V is TRBV10-1 and J is TRBJ1-1; D remains unclear. The CDR3 runs to 14 residues. The V end was cut by 4 bases, the J end by 0 bases, with 9 bases between. Per the germline V gene, CDR1 is WNHNN and CDR2 is SYGVQD (reference sequence). The CDR3 protein is CASSGIWMNTEAFF. CDR3 nucleotide sequence: TGCGCCAGCAGTGGGATTTGGATGAACACTGAAGCTTTCTTT.